These 30 T cell receptor beta chains share one sample of origin, sequenced in a study of shared clonotypes between healthy human individuals. The table came from immunoSEQ multiplex PCR; TCRdb's copy has only in-frame clones and leaves some out. The sample has 300,000 to 400,000 clones; about 74% are singletons. Sequencing was carried out using memory CD4+ T cells sorted from blood. The subset: CD45RA-negative fraction. All receptors derive from a man aged 30 to 39 in good health.

The rearrangement links TRBV15 to TRBJ2-3; 10 bases fit TRBD2. With V trimmed by 0 bases and J by 3 bases, 3 bases remained unmatched. Germline lookup yields CDR1 LNHNV and CDR2 YYDKDF (reference sequence). CDR3 length: 16 amino acids. CDR3 nucleotides: TGTGCCACCAGCAGAGACCTAGCGGGAGTAACAGATACGCAGTATTTT. This gives the protein CATSRDLAGVTDTQYF.

This chain links TRBV5-6 with TRBJ2-7, with D possibly TRBD1 on 6 matching bases. This CDR3 is built from 15 residues. Germline CDR1 reads SGHDT; CDR2 reads YYEEEE. The ends were cut back, 0 bases at V and 4 bases at J, with 14 bases in the middle. CDR3 sequence (DNA): TGTGCCAGCAGCTTGGGGGACACCAGATTTTACGAGCAGTACTTC. Protein: CASSLGDTRFYEQYF.

V usage is TRBV27 and J usage is TRBJ1-4, with unresolved D. The germline V and J ends were trimmed by 6 bases and 3 bases, with 11 bases remaining between them. CDR3 length equals 14 residues. CDR1 is MNHEY and CDR2 is SMNVEV in the germline V gene (reference sequence). CDR3: CASSRAGSNEKLFF. The CDR3, as DNA: TGTGCCAGCAGCCGGGCAGGCTCTAATGAAAAACTGTTTTTT. Combining the CDR3 with reference TRBV27 and TRBJ1-4 gives the whole variable domain EAQVTQNPRYLITVTGKKLTVTCSQNMNHEYMSWYRQDPGLGLRQIYYSMNVEVTDKGDVPEGYKVSRKEKRNFPLILESPSPNQTSLYFCASSRAGSNEKLFFGSGTQLSVL.

The chain uses TRBV29-1 and TRBJ2-1; 10 nucleotides match TRBD1. Germline V gene lookup returns CDR1 SQVTM and CDR2 ANQGSEA. V lost 6 bases, J lost 1 base, and 6 bases stayed unmatched. The CDR3 is 15 residues long. Here the CDR3 reads CSVRQGAGSYNEQFF. Written as DNA, the CDR3 is TGCAGCGTACGACAGGGGGCAGGTTCCTACAATGAGCAGTTCTTC.

The CDR3 reads CASPGGQTQYF. In DNA, the CDR3 is TGTGCCAGCCCGGGTGGGCAGACCCAGTACTTC. The rearrangement joins TRBV27 to TRBJ2-5; D unresolved. The CDR3 totals 11 residues. Trimming took 8 bases from V and 6 from J, leaving 10 bases between them. Per germline, CDR1 MNHEY and CDR2 SMNVEV (reference sequence).

This clone was observed once. The chain links TRBV10-2 to TRBJ1-3; weak D call: TRBD1 (5 bases). CDR1 is WSHSY, CDR2 SAAADI, per germline. Trimming shortened V by 5 bases and J by 1 base, and 12 bases separated the two germline ends. The CDR3 is 15 amino acids. The CDR3 nucleotides are TGCGCCAGCAGTAACAGCAGGGATTCTGGAAACACCATATATTTT. Translation: CASSNSRDSGNTIYF.

V gene TRBV11-3 combines with J gene TRBJ2-1; 11 nucleotides line up with TRBD2. Germline CDR1 is SGHNT and CDR2 is YENEEA. CDR3 size: 18 residues. V dropped 3 bases and J dropped 3; count of bases not matched to a gene: 10. CDR3 sequence: CASSFGTSGMAGYNEQFF. The CDR3 DNA reads as TGTGCCAGCAGCTTTGGGACTAGCGGTATGGCGGGCTACAATGAGCAGTTCTTC.

The rearrangement links TRBV18 to TRBJ1-2, with D possibly being TRBD1 (6 bases). The germline V and J ends were trimmed by 8 bases and 6 bases, with 16 bases remaining between them. This CDR3 comprises 13 residues. Per the germline V gene, CDR1 is KGHSH and CDR2 is LQKENI. CDR3 loop: CASPTPGVDGYTF. CDR3 DNA sequence: TGTGCCAGCCCAACTCCAGGGGTTGATGGCTACACCTTC.

The chain carries TRBV4-3 and TRBJ1-1; perhaps TRBD1 as D (6 bases). The length of the CDR3 is 14 residues. CDR1 is LGHNA and CDR2 is YSLEER in the germline V gene. Trimming pared 1 base from V and 11 bases from J, leaving 17 bases between. For the CDR3, the DNA is TGCGCCAGCAGCCAAGTCGGGACAACTAGAAGGGCTTTCTTT. This translates into CASSQVGTTRRAFF.

On this clone: The sample holds other DNA sequences that translate to the same CDR3. The chain joins TRBV5-1 to TRBJ2-7, with D unresolved. The V and J ends lost 0 bases and 3 bases respectively, with 7 bases between them. The CDR3 is 13 amino acids. CDR1 and CDR2 from the germline V gene are SGHRS and YFSETQ. The CDR3, as DNA: TGCGCCAGCAGCTTGGATCTTGGCTACGAGCAGTACTTC. It encodes CASSLDLGYEQYF.

This chain uses TRBV5-1 with TRBJ1-4, with a weak D call TRBD1 (6 bases). V was cut by 4 bases and J by 7 bases, with 14 bases left in between. The V gene's germline CDR1 is SGHRS and CDR2 YFSETQ. The CDR3 spans 14 residues. CDR3 residues: CASSPSQGFEKLFF. DNA of the CDR3: TGCGCCAGCAGCCCCTCACAGGGTTTTGAAAAACTGTTTTTT.

The chain combines TRBV5-8 with TRBJ2-7; either TRBD1 or TRBD2 may fit D (6 bases each). Trimming took off 4 bases at V and 4 bases at J, with 21 bases between the two ends. CDR1 SGHTS and CDR2 YDEGEE come from the germline V gene. CDR3 length: 16 residues. DNA of the CDR3: TGTGCCAGCAGCCCTATTGGAGGGGGTGGCAGGTACGAGCAGTACTTC. Its translation: CASSPIGGGGRYEQYF.

This clone occurred once. The rearrangement joins TRBV30 to TRBJ1-1; D ambiguous. The CDR3 totals 10 residues. The V end was cut by 4 bases, the J end by 8 bases, with 8 bases between. Germline CDR1 and CDR2: GTSNPN and SVGIG (reference sequence). This CDR3 reads CAWTKLEAFF. The DNA of the CDR3 is TGTGCCTGGACCAAATTGGAAGCTTTCTTT.

The chain combines TRBV18 with TRBJ2-1; D is unclear. The germline CDR1 and CDR2 sequences are KGHSH and LQKENI. This CDR3 contains 15 residues. The germline V and J ends were trimmed by 4 bases and 0 bases, with 10 bases remaining between them. CDR3 DNA sequence: TGTGCCAGCTCACAAGGTCCTTACTCCTACAATGAGCAGTTCTTC. This translates into CASSQGPYSYNEQFF.

This CDR3 is CASSLVGPGNEQFF. The CDR3 DNA sequence: TGTGCCAGCAGCTTGGTGGGTCCAGGGAATGAGCAGTTCTTC. The V and J genes are TRBV5-8 and TRBJ2-1, with a possible D match to TRBD1 (5 bases). Germline V gives CDR1 SGHTS, CDR2 YDEGEE. CDR3 length equals 14 residues. The V end was cut by 0 bases, the J end by 7 bases, with 11 bases between.

This rearrangement joins TRBV25-1 to TRBJ2-7; TRBD1 matches at 7 bases. Germline CDR1 MGHDK, CDR2 SYGVNS. The CDR3 totals 13 residues. Trimming at V came to 4 bases and at J to 5 bases, leaving 5 bases not matched to a gene. The CDR3 region has the DNA TGTGCCAGCAGTGCGCAGGGGGTCAACGAGCAGTACTTC. Its protein product is CASSAQGVNEQYF.

The chain links TRBV19 to TRBJ2-2, with unresolved D. Trimming left V 3 bases short and J 6 bases short, with 11 bases between. Germline CDR1 reads LNHDA; CDR2 reads SQIVND (reference sequence). This CDR3 region has 14 residues. In nucleotides, the CDR3 is TGTGCCAGTAGTATTTTCGGTCGCTCCGGGGAGCTGTTTTTT. Translating it yields CASSIFGRSGELFF.

The V gene is TRBV2, the J gene TRBJ1-1, with D unresolved. The CDR3 covers 13 residues. Germline loops: CDR1 SNHLY, CDR2 FYNNEI. Trimming removed 7 bases from V and 4 bases from J, with 13 bases in between. CDR3 sequence (DNA): TGTGCCAGCACCCTGTCGGGAGGCACTGAAGCTTTCTTT. Residues: CASTLSGGTEAFF.

The chain links TRBV29-1 to TRBJ1-4; D remains ambiguous. Germline V gene data show CDR1 as SQVTM and CDR2 as ANQGSEA. CDR3 length: 12 amino acids. V gave up 5 bases and J gave up 6 bases, with 10 bases separating them. CDR3 protein: CSVTGRDEKLFF. In DNA, the CDR3 is TGCAGCGTTACGGGGAGGGATGAAAAACTGTTTTTT.

This clone was seen only a few times. The V call is TRBV5-4, the J call TRBJ2-2, with D hard to call. The CDR3 runs to 15 residues. Between the trimmed V and J ends, which lost 0 bases and 6 bases, there was a span of 12 bases. Per the germline V gene, CDR1 is SGHNT and CDR2 is YYREEE (reference sequence). DNA of the CDR3: TGTGCCAGCAGCTTGGACAGCACTTCTCCCGGGGAGCTGTTTTTT. Translated: CASSLDSTSPGELFF. Using reference TRBV5-4 and TRBJ2-2 for the parts outside the CDR3, the full variable domain is ETGVTQSPTHLIKTRGQQVTLRCSSQSGHNTVSWYQQALGQGPQFIFQYYREEENGRGNFPPRFSGLQFPNYSSELNVNALELDDSALYLCASSLDSTSPGELFFGEGSRLTVL.

This sequence joins TRBV19 and TRBJ1-4; D remains ambiguous. Germline CDR1 LNHDA, CDR2 SQIVND (reference sequence). The CDR3 covers 15 residues. The V end was cut by 6 bases, the J end by 4 bases, with 15 bases between. CDR3 coding DNA: TGTGCCAGTAGCCCCAACGTGGGTTATAATGAAAAACTGTTTTTT. Its translation: CASSPNVGYNEKLFF.

This clone appeared a single time. The chain carries TRBV4-3 and TRBJ2-2; D unclear. Germline lookup yields CDR1 LGHNA and CDR2 YSLEER. This CDR3 is built from 13 residues. The V end was cut by 1 base, the J end by 5 bases, with 5 bases between. CDR3 protein: CASSQVRTGELFF. CDR3 sequence (DNA): TGCGCCAGCAGCCAAGTTCGGACCGGGGAGCTGTTTTTT.

The chain carries TRBV11-3 and TRBJ2-4, with D possibly called TRBD1 or TRBD2 (6 bases each). The CDR3 spans 14 residues. CDR1 is SGHNT, CDR2 YENEEA, per germline. The V and J ends lost 6 bases and 9 bases respectively, with 18 bases between them. The CDR3 nucleotides are TGTGCCAGCAGTGCGGGGACAAGCAGTGGCATTCAGTACTTC. As protein: CASSAGTSSGIQYF.

This clone came up many times. This chain connects TRBV6-1 to TRBJ2-7, with D unclear. V lost 4 bases and J lost 1, with 14 bases in between. CDR1 is MNHNS and CDR2 is SASEGT in the germline V gene. The CDR3 length is 15 residues. The CDR3 is CASSAPIGSSYEQYF. CDR3 nucleotide sequence: TGTGCCAGCAGTGCTCCCATAGGGTCTTCCTACGAGCAGTACTTC.

This chain joins TRBV7-2 and TRBJ2-1, with 12 nucleotides matching TRBD2. Germline values: CDR1 SGHTA, CDR2 FQGNSA. The CDR3 has 16 amino acids. Trimming removed 5 bases from V and 8 bases from J; junction bases left unmatched: 10. The CDR3 spells CASSTRTSGIGYEQFF. The CDR3 DNA is TGTGCCAGCAGCACACGGACTAGCGGGATAGGTTATGAGCAGTTCTTC.

This clone occurred once. This chain uses TRBV11-2 with TRBJ1-2, with 11 bases aligning to TRBD1. Germline V CDR1 and CDR2: SGHAT, FQNNGV. V trimming: 5 bases; J trimming: 8 bases; junction bases outside the gene matches: 4. The CDR3 contains 13 residues. CDR3: CASSAGQGGGYTF. The CDR3 DNA follows: TGTGCCAGCAGCGCGGGACAGGGGGGCGGCTACACCTTC.

This clone was picked up one time. The chain has TRBV7-2 and TRBJ2-5; no firm D call. Trimming pared 5 bases from V and 1 base from J, leaving 17 bases between. This CDR3 contains 16 residues. Germline V gives CDR1 SGHTA, CDR2 FQGNSA. This CDR3 reads CASSRARLPFQETQYF. The CDR3 nucleotides are TGTGCCAGCAGCCGCGCGAGGTTACCCTTCCAAGAGACCCAGTACTTC. The full variable domain, with the rest looked up from reference TRBV7-2 and TRBJ2-5, is GAGVSQSPSNKVTEKGKDVELRCDPISGHTALYWYRQSLGQGLEFLIYFQGNSAPDKSGLPSDRFSAERTGGSVSTLTIQRTQQEDSAVYLCASSRARLPFQETQYFGPGTRLLVL.

V usage is TRBV2 and J usage is TRBJ2-7; D remains unclear. Between the trimmed V and J ends, which lost 8 bases and 7 bases, there was a span of 15 bases. Germline CDR1 reads SNHLY; CDR2 reads FYNNEI. The CDR3 has 12 amino acids. Written as DNA, the CDR3 is TGTGCCAGCCAAGATCATAGGGAAGAGCAGTACTTC. Translated: CASQDHREEQYF.

The sample holds many counts of this clone. The same CDR3 can be traced to other DNA sequences in this sample. The chain links TRBV6-1 to TRBJ2-7, with unresolved D. V was pared by 4 bases and J by 3 bases, with 7 bases between. The CDR3 contains 12 residues. Germline values: CDR1 MNHNS, CDR2 SASEGT. CDR3 in amino acids: CASSVAGYEQYF. The CDR3, as DNA: TGTGCCAGCAGTGTAGCCGGCTACGAGCAGTACTTC.

CDR3 sequence reads: CASSLTSSGSTDTQYF. CDR3 in DNA: TGCGCCAGCAGCCTAACTTCTAGCGGGAGCACAGATACGCAGTATTTT. The V and J genes are TRBV5-1 and TRBJ2-3; TRBD2 matches at 8 bases. V trimming: 4 bases; J trimming: 0 bases; junction bases outside the gene matches: 7. Germline V gene lookup returns CDR1 SGHRS and CDR2 YFSETQ. The CDR3 is made up of 16 amino acids.